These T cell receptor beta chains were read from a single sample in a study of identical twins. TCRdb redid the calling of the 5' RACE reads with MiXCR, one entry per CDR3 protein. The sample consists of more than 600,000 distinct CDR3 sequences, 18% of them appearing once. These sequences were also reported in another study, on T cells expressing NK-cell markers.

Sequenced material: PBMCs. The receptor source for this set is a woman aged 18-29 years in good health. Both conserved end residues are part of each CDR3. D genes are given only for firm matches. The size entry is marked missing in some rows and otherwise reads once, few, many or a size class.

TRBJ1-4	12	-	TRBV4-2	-	TGTGCCAGCAGCCGCGCGAGGGAAAAACTGTTTTTT	CASSRAREKLFF
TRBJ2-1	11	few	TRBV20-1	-	TGCAGTGCACCGCGAGGCAATGAGCAGTTCTTC	CSAPRGNEQFF
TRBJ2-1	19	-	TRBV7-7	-	TGTGCCAGCAGCTTATCCCGGGGTGCGGGACCATCCCCATACAATGAGCAGTTCTTC	CASSLSRGAGPSPYNEQFF
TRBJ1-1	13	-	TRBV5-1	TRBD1	TGCGCCAGCAGCATTGACAGGGGGGCTGAAGCTTTCTTT	CASSIDRGAEAFF
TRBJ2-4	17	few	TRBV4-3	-	TGCGCCAGCAGCCAAGACCCGACAGGGACTGCCAAAAACATTCAGTACTTC	CASSQDPTGTAKNIQYF
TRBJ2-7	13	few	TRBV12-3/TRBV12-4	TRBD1	TGTGCCAGCAGTTTAAAGACAGGGGGTGAGCAGTACTTC	CASSLKTGGEQYF
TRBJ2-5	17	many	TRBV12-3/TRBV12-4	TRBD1	TGTGCCAGCAGCCTAAGGCCGGACAGGGAAGGGAGGGAGACCCAGTACTTC	CASSLRPDREGRETQYF
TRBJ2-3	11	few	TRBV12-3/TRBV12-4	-	TGTGCCAGCAGTATTAAAGATACGCAGTATTTT	CASSIKDTQYF
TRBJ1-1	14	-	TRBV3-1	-	TGTGCCAGCAGCCAAGGGAATTGGAACACTGAAGCTTTCTTT	CASSQGNWNTEAFF
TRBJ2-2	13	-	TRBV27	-	TGTGCCAGCAGTTTGCATAGTACCGGGGAGCTGTTTTTT	CASSLHSTGELFF
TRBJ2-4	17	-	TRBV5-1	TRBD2	TGCGCCAGCAGCCCTGGACCTCAGCGGGATCTCAAAAACATTCAGTACTTC	CASSPGPQRDLKNIQYF
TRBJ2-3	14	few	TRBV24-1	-	TGTGCCACCAGTGATTCAGGGAAGACAGATACGCAGTATTTT	CATSDSGKTDTQYF
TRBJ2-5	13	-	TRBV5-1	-	TGCGCCAGCGCAGGTCGGGGGCAAGAGACCCAGTACTTC	CASAGRGQETQYF
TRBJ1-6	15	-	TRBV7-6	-	TGTGCCAGCAGCCTGGGGCCTGCCGGGAATTCACCCCTCCACTTT	CASSLGPAGNSPLHF
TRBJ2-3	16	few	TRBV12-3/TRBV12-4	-	TGTGCCAGCAGTTCGAGACCGGGCCGGAGTGGAGATACGCAGTATTTT	CASSSRPGRSGDTQYF
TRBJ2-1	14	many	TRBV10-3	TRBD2	TGTGCCCACGCCGGGACTAGCGGCTACAATGAGCAGTTCTTC	CAHAGTSGYNEQFF
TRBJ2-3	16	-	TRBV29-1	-	TGCAGCGTTGAGAGTCCGGCCTTGAGGGGCACAGATACGCAGTATTTT	CSVESPALRGTDTQYF
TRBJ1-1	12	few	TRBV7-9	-	TGTGCCAGCAGCCTACCGTTCGCTGAAGCTTTCTTT	CASSLPFAEAFF
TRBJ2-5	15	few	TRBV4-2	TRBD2	TGTGCCAGCAGCCAAGATAGGGGACTAGCCAAGACCCAGTACTTC	CASSQDRGLAKTQYF
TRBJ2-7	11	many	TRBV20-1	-	TGCAGTGCTAGTTTGGTGGACGAGCAGTACTTC	CSASLVDEQYF
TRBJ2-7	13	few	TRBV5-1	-	TGCGCCAGCAGCCGGGACTCCTTGGGTGAGCAGTACTTC	CASSRDSLGEQYF
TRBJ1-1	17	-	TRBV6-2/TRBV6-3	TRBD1	TGTGCCAGCAGTTGGAAGCCCGGGACAGCCAGAACGGGTGAAGCTTTCTTT	CASSWKPGTARTGEAFF
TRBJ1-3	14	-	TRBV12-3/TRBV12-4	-	TGTGCCAGCAGCCCGGGGGGGGGCGGAAACACCATATATTTT	CASSPGGGGNTIYF
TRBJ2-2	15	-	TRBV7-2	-	TGTGCCAGCAGCTCCAGAGCATCGAACACCGGGGAGCTGTTTTTT	CASSSRASNTGELFF
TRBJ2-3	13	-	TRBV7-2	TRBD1	TGTGCCAGCAGCCCACGGGACAGATACGCAGTACATTTT	CASSPRDRYAVHF
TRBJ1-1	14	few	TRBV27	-	TGTGCCAGCAGTTTATTTCCAGGGAATCCTGAAGCTTTCTTT	CASSLFPGNPEAFF
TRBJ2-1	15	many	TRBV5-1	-	TGCGCCAGCAGCTTGGGCCGGAACTCCTACAATGAGCAGTTCTTC	CASSLGRNSYNEQFF
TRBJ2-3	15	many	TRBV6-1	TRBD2	TGTGCCAGCAGTAGCACCGGGGGGGGCACAGATACGCAGTATTTT	CASSSTGGGTDTQYF
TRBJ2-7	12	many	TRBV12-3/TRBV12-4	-	TGTGCCAGCAGTCGCGGGTCCTACGAGCAGTACTTC	CASSRGSYEQYF
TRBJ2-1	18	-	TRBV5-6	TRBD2	TGTGCCAGCAGCCGCCTCCTTAGCGGGGGGGCCGATAGCAATGAGCAGTTCTTC	CASSRLLSGGADSNEQFF
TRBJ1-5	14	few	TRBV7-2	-	TGTGCCAGCACCAAGGGGCAGGATCATCAGCCCCAGCATTTT	CASTKGQDHQPQHF
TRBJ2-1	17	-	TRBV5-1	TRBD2	TGCGCCAGCAGCTTGGAAGGACTAGCGGGGTACTACAATGAGCAGTTCTTC	CASSLEGLAGYYNEQFF
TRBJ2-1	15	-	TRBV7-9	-	TGTGCCAGCAGCCACGAAGTCGGGTACCACAATGAGCAGTTCTTC	CASSHEVGYHNEQFF
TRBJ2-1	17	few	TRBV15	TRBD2	TGTGCCACCAGCAGAGTCTTCTTTACTAGCGGGAAGGGTGAGCAGTTCTTC	CATSRVFFTSGKGEQFF
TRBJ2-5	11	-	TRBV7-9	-	TGTGCCAGCAGCTTAGGCCGGGACTGGTACTTC	CASSLGRDWYF
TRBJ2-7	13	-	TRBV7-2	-	TGTGCCAGCAGCCCGGGGGCCTTGTGCGAGCAGTACTTC	CASSPGALCEQYF
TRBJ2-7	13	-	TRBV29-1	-	TGCACCCCAACGGGAGCTATCACCTACGAGCAGTACTTC	CTPTGAITYEQYF
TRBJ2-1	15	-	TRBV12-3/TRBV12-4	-	TGTGCCAGCAGTTTAATACAACTCTCCTACAATGAGCAGTTCTTC	CASSLIQLSYNEQFF
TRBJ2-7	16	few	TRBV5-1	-	TGCGCCAGCAGCCCGAGAGGGGTCCTTAGTACCTACGAGCAGTACTTC	CASSPRGVLSTYEQYF
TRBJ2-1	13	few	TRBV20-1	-	TGCAGTGCTCACCACGCTCTAGCCAATGAGCAGTTCTTC	CSAHHALANEQFF
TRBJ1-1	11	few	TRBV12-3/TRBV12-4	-	TGTTCGGACCAGAAGAACACTGAAGCTTTCTTT	CSDQKNTEAFF
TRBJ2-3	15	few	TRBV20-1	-	TGCAGTGCTAGAGATGGCAGGGAGGGCACAGATACGCAGTATTTT	CSARDGREGTDTQYF
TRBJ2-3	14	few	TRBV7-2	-	TGTGCCAGCAGCGCCATGACTGGCACAGATACGCAGTATTTT	CASSAMTGTDTQYF
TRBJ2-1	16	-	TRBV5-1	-	TGCGCCAGCAGCTTGGCCGGGACAAGGTCCTACAATGAGCAGTTCTTC	CASSLAGTRSYNEQFF
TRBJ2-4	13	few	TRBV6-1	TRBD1	TGTGCCAGCAGGGGTTCTGGGACAGCCATTCAGTACTTC	CASRGSGTAIQYF
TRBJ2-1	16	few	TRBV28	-	TGTGCCAGCAGTCCCCCAAGGCTAGCAAACAGAGGTGAGCAGTTCTTC	CASSPPRLANRGEQFF
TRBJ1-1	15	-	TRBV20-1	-	TGCAGTGCTCGGGCCTTTGGGGGGAGGGACACTGAAGCTTTCTTT	CSARAFGGRDTEAFF
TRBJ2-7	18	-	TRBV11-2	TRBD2	TGTGCCAGCAGCTTAGTAGGGGCTAGCGGGAGGTTCTCCTACGAGCAGTACTTC	CASSLVGASGRFSYEQYF
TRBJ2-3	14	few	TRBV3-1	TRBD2	TGTGCCAGCAGAAGCGGGAGCGCAACAGATACGCAGTATTTT	CASRSGSATDTQYF
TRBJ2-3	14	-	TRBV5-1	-	TGCGCCAGCAGCTCGGACTACTACACAGATACGCAGTATTTT	CASSSDYYTDTQYF
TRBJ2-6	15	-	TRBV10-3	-	TGTGCCATCAGGGGGACCGCAACTGGGGCCAACGTCCTGACTTTC	CAIRGTATGANVLTF
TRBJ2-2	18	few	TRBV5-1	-	TGCGCCAGCAGCTTGGCACTAGTGAATCCCTTGAACACCGGGGAGCTGTTTTTT	CASSLALVNPLNTGELFF
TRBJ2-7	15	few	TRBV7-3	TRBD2	TGTGCCAGCAGCCCTAGCGGGGGGGCTTCCTACGAGCAGTACTTC	CASSPSGGASYEQYF
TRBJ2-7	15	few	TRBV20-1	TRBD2	TGCAGTGCTATATCAGGGACTAGCGGGAGAGACGAGCAGTACTTC	CSAISGTSGRDEQYF